The sequence of this T cell receptor beta chain was determined in a study of CD8 T cells in Susac syndrome. This CDR3 has 12 residues. The germline CDR1 and CDR2 sequences are MNHEY and SVGEGT. With 2 bases removed from V and 8 bases from J, the gap between germline ends came to 9 bases. Reverse transcription of roughly 0.5 to 1 ug RNA was performed with random hexamers. From the immunoSEQ multiplex PCR reads, TCRdb called clonotypes with MiXCR, one entry per CDR3 protein. The sample consists of roughly 200,000 distinct CDR3 sequences, around 94% of them appearing once. Specimen: CD4+ T cells from PBMCs. The sequence was obtained from a human donor with Susac syndrome. The rearrangement uses TRBV6-2 or TRBV6-3 and TRBJ1-2, with D uncertain. The CDR3 DNA follows: TGTGCCAGCAGTTACCAGCCCCTGGGCTACACCTTC. Residues: CASSYQPLGYTF.